Each of the 11 T cell receptor beta chains below was sequenced from the same sample in a study of control samples from healthy donors and cancer patients. Generated by immunoSEQ multiplex PCR, the TCRdb table keeps only in-frame clones and is missing some. The sample carries 170,000 or so clones, over 80% recorded once. Material: blood. These TCRs come from a man aged 18-30 years in good health.

The J gene is TRBJ2-2, the V gene TRBV29-1; TRBD1 aligns across 9 bases. CDR3 length equals 15 residues. After removal of 5 bases from V and 0 bases from J, the junction contained 4 bases not matched to a gene. Germline-derived CDR1 and CDR2 are SQVTM and ANQGSEA. The CDR3: CSVLRDRANTGELFF. In DNA form, the CDR3 reads TGCAGCGTTTTAAGGGACAGGGCGAACACCGGGGAGCTGTTTTTT.

The chain recombines TRBV15 with TRBJ2-5, with D perhaps TRBD2 (5 bases). V was cut by 0 bases and J by 7 bases, with 18 bases left in between. Germline-derived CDR1 and CDR2 are LNHNV and YYDKDF (reference sequence). The length of the CDR3 is 16 residues. The CDR3 here is CATSRDSLDLGATQYF. CDR3 coding DNA: TGTGCCACCAGCAGAGATTCGCTGGACTTGGGCGCGACCCAGTACTTC.

The chain couples TRBV15 to TRBJ1-3; D uncertain. The CDR3 loop spans 16 amino acids. Germline V gene lookup returns CDR1 LNHNV and CDR2 YYDKDF (reference sequence). V lost 5 bases and J 0 bases, leaving 14 bases between the germline ends. CDR3 sequence (DNA): TGTGCCACCAGCCCGCGGGAACCCGTCTCTGGAAACACCATATATTTT. It translates to CATSPREPVSGNTIYF. The whole variable domain, filled in from reference TRBV15 and TRBJ1-3, reads DAMVIQNPRYQVTQFGKPVTLSCSQTLNHNVMYWYQQKSSQAPKLLFHYYDKDFNNEADTPDNFQSRRPNTSFCFLDIRSPGLGDTAMYLCATSPREPVSGNTIYFGEGSWLTVV.

The rearrangement joins TRBV7-3 to TRBJ1-2; D unclear. CDR1 and CDR2 (germline): SGHTA, FQGTGA. This CDR3 is 12 amino acids long. Trimming pared 2 bases from V and 6 bases from J, leaving 7 bases between. CDR3 nucleotides: TGTGCCAGCAGCTTAGGAGGGAATGGCTACACCTTC. Encoded protein: CASSLGGNGYTF.

This clone is a singleton in its sample. The chain joins TRBV6-4 to TRBJ2-2; 7 nucleotides agree with TRBD1. J gave up 5 bases and V 2 bases, and 2 bases lay outside the gene matches. The V gene's germline CDR1 is MRHNA and CDR2 SNTAGT. The CDR3 is made up of 14 amino acids. CDR3 amino acids: CASSDDRATGELFF. The CDR3, as DNA: TGTGCCAGCAGTGACGACAGGGCGACCGGGGAGCTGTTTTTT.

The rearrangement uses TRBV9 and TRBJ1-2; D remains ambiguous. Germline V gene lookup returns CDR1 SGDLS and CDR2 YYNGEE. V was shortened by 4 bases and J by 8 bases, with 15 bases between the two germline ends. The CDR3 runs 13 residues. CDR3 residues: CASSPGEGNGYTF. The CDR3 bases are TGTGCCAGCAGCCCCGGGGAGGGAAACGGCTACACCTTC.

In nucleotides, the CDR3 is TGTGCCAGCAGCTTATCACAGGAACTCGACACCGGGGAGCTGTTTTTT. Residues: CASSLSQELDTGELFF. The rearrangement uses TRBV7-9 and TRBJ2-2; perhaps TRBD1 as D (5 bases). V was shortened by 2 bases and J by 3 bases, with 13 bases between the two germline ends. CDR3 size: 16 residues. Germline V CDR1 and CDR2: SEHNR, FQNEAQ (reference sequence).

The genes are TRBV7-2 and TRBJ1-6; D gene ambiguous. V shed 5 bases and J shed 3 bases, with 8 bases lying between them. The CDR3 sequence is 14 residues long. Germline CDR1 and CDR2: SGHTA and FQGNSA. The CDR3 DNA is TGTGCCAGCAGCCCCCGGGTCTATAATTCACCCCTCCACTTT. Protein product: CASSPRVYNSPLHF.

V and J are TRBV15 and TRBJ2-3; maybe TRBD1 (5 bases). CDR3 length: 16 amino acids. Trimming removed 3 bases from V and 0 bases from J, with 13 bases in between. Germline V gene sequence: CDR1 LNHNV, CDR2 YYDKDF (reference sequence). CDR3 sequence (DNA): TGTGCCACCAGCAGGCCCTTGGCAGGGAGCACAGATACGCAGTATTTT. Protein: CATSRPLAGSTDTQYF.

This clone appeared once. The chain carries TRBV24-1 and TRBJ2-3; D gene ambiguous. Germline V lookup: CDR1 KGHDR, CDR2 SFDVKD. V dropped 1 base and J dropped 9 bases, with 19 bases sitting between them. The CDR3 has 16 amino acids. The DNA for the CDR3 is TGTGCCACCAGTGATTTAGACCGAGACTCCCAATCCACGCAGTATTTT. Translation: CATSDLDRDSQSTQYF.

The sample holds one count of this clone. The V call is TRBV4-1, the J call TRBJ2-3; 11 bases align to TRBD2. Germline V CDR1 and CDR2: MGHRA, YSYEKL. After removal of 0 bases from V and 0 bases from J, the junction contained 5 bases not matched to a gene. The CDR3 is 18 amino acids. This chain's CDR3 is CASSQDLAGGPSTDTQYF. The CDR3 bases are TGCGCCAGCAGCCAAGACCTAGCGGGGGGACCTAGCACAGATACGCAGTATTTT.